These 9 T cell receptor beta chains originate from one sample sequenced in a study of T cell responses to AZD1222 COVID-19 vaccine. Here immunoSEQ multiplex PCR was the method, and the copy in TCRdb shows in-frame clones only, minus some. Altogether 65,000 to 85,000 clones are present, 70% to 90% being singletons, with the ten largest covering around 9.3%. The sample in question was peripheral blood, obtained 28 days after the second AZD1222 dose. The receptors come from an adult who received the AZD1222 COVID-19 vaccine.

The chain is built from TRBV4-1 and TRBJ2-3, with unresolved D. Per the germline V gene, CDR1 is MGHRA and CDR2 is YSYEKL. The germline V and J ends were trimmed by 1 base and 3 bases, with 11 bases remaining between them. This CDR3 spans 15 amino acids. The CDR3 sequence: CASSQAALSTDTQYF. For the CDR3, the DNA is TGCGCCAGCAGCCAAGCCGCGCTATCTACAGATACGCAGTATTTT.

Here the CDR3 reads CASSPSIDGGAGNTIYF. The CDR3, as DNA: TGTGCCAGCTCACCAAGCATAGACGGAGGGGCCGGAAACACCATATATTTT. The V and J genes are TRBV18 and TRBJ1-3, with a possible D match to TRBD1 (5 bases). Germline V gene sequence: CDR1 KGHSH, CDR2 LQKENI. Trimming shortened V by 2 bases and J by 4 bases, and 18 bases separated the two germline ends. This CDR3 is built from 17 residues.

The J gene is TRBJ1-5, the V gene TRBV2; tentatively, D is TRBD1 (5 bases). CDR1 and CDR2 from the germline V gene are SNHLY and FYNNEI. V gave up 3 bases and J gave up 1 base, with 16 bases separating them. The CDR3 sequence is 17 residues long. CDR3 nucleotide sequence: TGTGCCAGCAGTGACCTAGGGGTGGGCTTAAGCAATCAGCCCCAGCATTTT. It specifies CASSDLGVGLSNQPQHF.

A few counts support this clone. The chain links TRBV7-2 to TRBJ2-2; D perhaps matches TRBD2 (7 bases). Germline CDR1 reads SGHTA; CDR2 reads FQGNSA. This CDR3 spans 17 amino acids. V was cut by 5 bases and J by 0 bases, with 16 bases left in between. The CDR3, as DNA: TGTGCCAGCAGCCCCATGGGGGCGGGGGCGAACACCGGGGAGCTGTTTTTT. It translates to CASSPMGAGANTGELFF.

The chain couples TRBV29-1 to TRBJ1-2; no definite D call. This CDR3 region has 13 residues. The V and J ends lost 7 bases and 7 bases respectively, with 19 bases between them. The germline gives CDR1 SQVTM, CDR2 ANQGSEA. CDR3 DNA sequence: TGCAGCGGGTACGACGCGGGTGCCGGTGGCTACACCTTC. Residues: CSGYDAGAGGYTF.

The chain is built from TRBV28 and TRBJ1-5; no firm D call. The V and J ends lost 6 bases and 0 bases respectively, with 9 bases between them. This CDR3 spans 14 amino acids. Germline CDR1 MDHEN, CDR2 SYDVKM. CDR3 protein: CASSLPYSNQPQHF. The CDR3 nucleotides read TGTGCCAGCAGCCTACCCTATAGCAATCAGCCCCAGCATTTT. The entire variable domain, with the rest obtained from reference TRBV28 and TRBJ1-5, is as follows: DVKVTQSSRYLVKRTGEKVFLECVQDMDHENMFWYRQDPGLGLRLIYFSYDVKMKEKGDIPEGYSVSREKKERFSLILESASTNQTSMYLCASSLPYSNQPQHFGDGTRLSIL.

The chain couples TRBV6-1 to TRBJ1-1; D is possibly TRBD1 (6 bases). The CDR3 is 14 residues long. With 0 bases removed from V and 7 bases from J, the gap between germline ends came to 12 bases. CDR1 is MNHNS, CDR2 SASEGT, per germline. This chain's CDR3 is CASSEAFRGGEAFF. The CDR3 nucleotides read TGTGCCAGCAGTGAAGCCTTTAGAGGGGGTGAAGCTTTCTTT.

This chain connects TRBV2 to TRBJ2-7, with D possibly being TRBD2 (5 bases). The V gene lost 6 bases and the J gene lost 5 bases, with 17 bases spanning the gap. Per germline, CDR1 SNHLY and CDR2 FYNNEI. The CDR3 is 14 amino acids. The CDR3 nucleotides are TGTGCCAGCAGACGTCAGGCCGGGGTCCACGAGCAGTACTTC. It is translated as CASRRQAGVHEQYF.

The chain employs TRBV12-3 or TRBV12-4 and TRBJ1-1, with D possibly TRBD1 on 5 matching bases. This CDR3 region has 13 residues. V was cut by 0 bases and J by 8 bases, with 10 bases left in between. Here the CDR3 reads CASSLAQAGEAFF. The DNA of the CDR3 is TGTGCCAGCAGTTTAGCGCAGGCAGGGGAAGCTTTCTTT.